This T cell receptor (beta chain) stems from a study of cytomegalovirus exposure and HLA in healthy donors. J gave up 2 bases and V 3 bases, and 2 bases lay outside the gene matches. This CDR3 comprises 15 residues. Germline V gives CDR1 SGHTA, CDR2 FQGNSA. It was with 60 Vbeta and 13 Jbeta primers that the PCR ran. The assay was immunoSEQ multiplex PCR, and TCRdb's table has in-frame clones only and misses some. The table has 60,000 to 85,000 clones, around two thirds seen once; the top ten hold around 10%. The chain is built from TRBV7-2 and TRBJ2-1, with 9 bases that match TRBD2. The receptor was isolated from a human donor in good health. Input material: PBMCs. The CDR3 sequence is CASSFLAGPYNEQFF. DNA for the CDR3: TGTGCCAGCAGCTTTCTAGCGGGACCCTACAATGAGCAGTTCTTC.